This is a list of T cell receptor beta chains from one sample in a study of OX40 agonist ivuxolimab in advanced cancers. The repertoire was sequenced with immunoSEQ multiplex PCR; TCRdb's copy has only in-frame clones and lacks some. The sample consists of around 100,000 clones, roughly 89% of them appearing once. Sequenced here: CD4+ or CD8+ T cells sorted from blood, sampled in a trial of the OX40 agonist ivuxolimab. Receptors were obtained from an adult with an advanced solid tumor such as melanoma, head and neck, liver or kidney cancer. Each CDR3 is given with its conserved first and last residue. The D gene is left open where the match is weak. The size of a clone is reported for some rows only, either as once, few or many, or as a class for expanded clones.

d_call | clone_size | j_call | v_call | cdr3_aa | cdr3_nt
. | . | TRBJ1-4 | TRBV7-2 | CASSLSPRNEKLFF | TGTGCCAGCAGCTTGAGCCCGCGTAATGAAAAACTGTTTTTT
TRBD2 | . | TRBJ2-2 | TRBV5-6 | CASSLRTSGGLNTGELFF | TGTGCCAGCAGCTTGAGGACTAGCGGGGGACTGAACACCGGGGAGCTGTTTTTT
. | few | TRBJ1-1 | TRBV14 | CASSQGALRAFF | TGTGCCAGCAGCCAAGGCGCCCTGAGGGCTTTCTTT
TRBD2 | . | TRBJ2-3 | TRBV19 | CASSIWGGTDTQYF | TGTGCCAGTAGTATTTGGGGGGGAACAGATACGCAGTATTTT
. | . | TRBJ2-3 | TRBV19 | CASSIPGRPSTDTQYF | TGTGCCAGTAGTATACCAGGGAGGCCTAGCACAGATACGCAGTATTTT
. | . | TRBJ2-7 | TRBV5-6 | CASSLGDGTEQYF | TGTGCCAGCAGCTTGGGTGACGGGACCGAGCAGTACTTC
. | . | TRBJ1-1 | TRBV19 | CASSIDRKNTEAFF | TGTGCCAGTAGTATAGATAGGAAGAACACTGAAGCTTTCTTT
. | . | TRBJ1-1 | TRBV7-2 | CASSLGGIGTEAFF | TGTGCCAGCAGCTTAGGAGGAATAGGAACTGAAGCTTTCTTT
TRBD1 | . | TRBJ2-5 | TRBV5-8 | CASRLGQRSMFETQYF | TGTGCCAGCAGACTGGGACAGCGAAGTATGTTTGAGACCCAGTACTTC
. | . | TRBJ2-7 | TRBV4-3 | CASSQDKNYEQYF | TGCGCCAGCAGCCAAGATAAAAATTACGAGCAGTACTTC
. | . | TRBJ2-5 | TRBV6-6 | CASSYSSETQYF | TGTGCCAGCAGTTACTCGAGTGAGACCCAGTACTTC
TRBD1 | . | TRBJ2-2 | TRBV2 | CASTVTGGGTGELFF | TGTGCCAGCACCGTGACAGGGGGTGGAACCGGGGAGCTGTTTTTT
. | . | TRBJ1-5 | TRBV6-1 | CASSEGLRQPQHF | TGTGCCAGCAGTGAAGGATTAAGGCAGCCCCAGCATTTT
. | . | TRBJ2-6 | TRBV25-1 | CASSRTASSGANVLTF | TGTGCCAGCAGCCGGACAGCCAGCTCTGGGGCCAACGTCCTGACTTTC
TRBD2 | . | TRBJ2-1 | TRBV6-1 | CASSEGGGTSSYNEQFF | TGTGCCAGCAGTGAAGGGGGGGGGACTAGTTCCTACAATGAGCAGTTCTTC
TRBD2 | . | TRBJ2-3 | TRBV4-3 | CASSQDTLSGRSDTQYF | TGCGCCAGCAGCCAAGACACCCTTAGCGGGAGGTCTGATACGCAGTATTTT
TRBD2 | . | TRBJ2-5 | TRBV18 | CASSPREGKTQYF | TGTGCCAGCTCACCACGGGAGGGAAAGACCCAGTACTTC
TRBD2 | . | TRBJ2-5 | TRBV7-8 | CASSLRGDLQETQYF | TGTGCCAGCAGCTTACGGGGGGACTTACAAGAGACCCAGTACTTC
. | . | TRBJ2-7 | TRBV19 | CASSPGRGISEQYF | TGTGCCAGTAGCCCAGGGAGAGGGATCTCCGAGCAGTACTTC
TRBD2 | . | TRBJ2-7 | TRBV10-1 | CASSMAGGYEQYF | TGCGCCAGCAGTATGGCGGGAGGCTACGAGCAGTACTTC
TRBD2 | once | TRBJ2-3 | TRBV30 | CAWSATRTSGGGDTQYF | TGTGCCTGGAGTGCCACACGGACTAGCGGGGGCGGAGATACGCAGTATTTT
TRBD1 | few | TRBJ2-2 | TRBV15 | CATSRDRTGSANTGELFF | TGTGCCACCAGCAGAGATCGGACAGGGTCCGCGAACACCGGGGAGCTGTTTTTT
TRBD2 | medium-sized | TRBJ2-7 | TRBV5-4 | CASSPTSGSYEQYF | TGTGCCAGCAGCCCAACTAGCGGGAGTTACGAGCAGTACTTC
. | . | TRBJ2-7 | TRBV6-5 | CASSYRGEQYF | TGTGCCAGCAGTTACAGGGGCGAGCAGTACTTC
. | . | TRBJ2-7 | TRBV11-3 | CASSPRQGSHEQYF | TGTGCCAGCAGCCCCCGACAAGGGTCCCACGAGCAGTACTTC
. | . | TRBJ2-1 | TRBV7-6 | CASSLAGPRNSYNEQFF | TGTGCCAGCAGCTTAGCGGGACCTAGAAATTCCTACAATGAGCAGTTCTTC
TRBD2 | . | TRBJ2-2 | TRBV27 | CATQIAGRNTGELFF | TGTGCCACCCAAATAGCGGGGCGGAACACCGGGGAGCTGTTTTTT
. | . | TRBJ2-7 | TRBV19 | CASSTPRPRSYEQYF | TGTGCCAGTAGCACCCCTCGACCCCGCTCCTACGAGCAGTACTTC
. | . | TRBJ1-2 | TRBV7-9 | CASSWTDRGYTF | TGTGCCAGCAGCTGGACTGACCGTGGCTACACCTTC
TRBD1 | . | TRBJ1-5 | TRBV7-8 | CASSLVTGINQPQHF | TGTGCCAGCAGCTTGGTGACAGGGATCAATCAGCCCCAGCATTTT
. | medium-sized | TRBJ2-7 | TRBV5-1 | CASSRGLGSYEQYF | TGCGCCAGCTCCAGGGGATTAGGCTCCTACGAGCAGTACTTC
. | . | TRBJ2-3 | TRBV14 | CAHRGDTQYF | TGTGCTCACCGGGGGGATACGCAGTATTTT
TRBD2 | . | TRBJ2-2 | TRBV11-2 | CASSTGLAGTGELFF | TGTGCCAGCAGCACAGGACTAGCGGGGACCGGGGAGCTGTTTTTT
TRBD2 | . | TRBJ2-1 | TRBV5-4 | CASSLGSGVYEQFF | TGTGCCAGCAGCTTGGGTAGCGGGGTTTATGAGCAGTTCTTC
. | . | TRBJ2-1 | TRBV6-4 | CASSVRWGHNEQFF | TGTGCCAGCAGTGTCAGGTGGGGTCACAATGAGCAGTTCTTC
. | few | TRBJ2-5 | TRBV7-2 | CASSLAYLPDGQETQYF | TGTGCCAGCAGCTTAGCGTATCTCCCCGACGGGCAAGAGACCCAGTACTTC
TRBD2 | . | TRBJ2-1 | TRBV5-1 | CASSLLSGRAYNEQFF | TGCGCCAGCAGCTTGCTTAGCGGGAGGGCCTACAATGAGCAGTTCTTC
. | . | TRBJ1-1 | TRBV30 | CAWSQGRMKEAFF | TGTGCCTGGAGTCAGGGCCGGATGAAGGAAGCTTTCTTT
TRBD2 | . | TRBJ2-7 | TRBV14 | CASSPRREGGYEQYF | TGTGCCAGCAGCCCTCGGCGGGAGGGCGGATACGAGCAGTACTTC
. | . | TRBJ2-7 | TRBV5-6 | CASSRGVGEIGDEQYF | TGTGCCAGCAGCCGAGGCGTCGGAGAAATCGGCGACGAGCAGTACTTC
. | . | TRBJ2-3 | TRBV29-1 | CSVEGRIGSTDTQYF | TGCAGCGTTGAAGGGAGGATTGGGTCCACAGATACGCAGTATTTT
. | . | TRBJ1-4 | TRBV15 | CATSRRGGIEKLFF | TGTGCCACCAGCAGGAGAGGGGGGATCGAAAAACTGTTTTTT
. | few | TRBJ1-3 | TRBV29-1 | CSVEGVSGNTIYF | TGCAGCGTTGAAGGAGTCTCTGGAAACACCATATATTTT
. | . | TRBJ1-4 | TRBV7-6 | CASSGQTGIGNEKLFF | TGTGCCAGCAGCGGACAAACAGGGATCGGTAATGAAAAACTGTTTTTT
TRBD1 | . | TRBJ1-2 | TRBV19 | CASSIDDRGYGYTF | TGTGCCAGTAGTATAGACGACAGGGGGTATGGCTACACCTTC